Below, 17 T cell receptor beta chains from the same sample are listed, as sequenced in a study of Graves' ophthalmopathy and Graves' hyperthyroidism (dated 2018 in TCRdb). Sequencing took place on an Illumina HiSeq 2000. For repertoire sequencing, the TCR beta CDR3 regions were amplified from RNA transcripts. A first-round RT-PCR used HTBI primers with the Qiagen OneStep RT-PCR kit, followed by a second-round multiplex PCR, size selection and purification. TCRdb itself trimmed the public reads at Q25 with fastp, ran MiXCR and retained productive beta chains. Entries are consolidated by CDR3 protein sequence, retaining the most common genes and DNA. For this sample the table gives hundreds of thousands of distinct CDR3 sequences, of which 22% were detected only once. The top ten clonotypes cover roughly 6.9% of the sample. Material for sequencing was peripheral blood. Every receptor here comes from a young woman with stable Graves' hyperthyroidism. Some clones in this sample may be carry-over from other donors' samples. Donor details come from another sample of the same person, matched by shared clones.

This clonotype was seen ten or more times. This chain links TRBV6-1 with TRBJ1-2, with 11 bases matching TRBD1. The germline V gene has CDR1 MNHNS and CDR2 SASEGT. The CDR3 has 17 residues. Germline trimming cut 7 bases from V and 4 bases from J; bases unmatched to any gene: 14. This CDR3 is CASTSPPQDRGPYGYTF. CDR3 nucleotide sequence: TGTGCCAGCACGTCCCCCCCCCAGGACAGGGGGCCCTATGGCTACACCTTC.

This clonotype was found many times. The rearrangement joins TRBV28 to TRBJ2-7, with D perhaps given as TRBD1 or TRBD2 (6 bases each). This CDR3 comprises 13 residues. Germline V gene data show CDR1 as MDHEN and CDR2 as SYDVKM. V was trimmed by 6 bases and J by 3 bases, leaving 12 bases between them. CDR3 DNA: TGTGCCAGCAGCCGACAGGAGGGCTACGAGCAGTACTTC. The encoded protein is CASSRQEGYEQYF.

This clonotype was detected ten times or more. The chain has TRBV7-9 and TRBJ1-1; 7 bases are a match to TRBD1. From germline, CDR1 is SEHNR and CDR2 FQNEAQ (reference sequence). With 5 bases clipped from V and 11 bases from J, the junction kept 14 bases outside the gene matches. The CDR3 covers 14 residues. CDR3 coding DNA: TGTGCCAGCAGCACAGACAGGGCCCTGGTGGAGGCTTTCTTT. It codes for CASSTDRALVEAFF.

This clonotype has at least ten counts. This chain joins TRBV6-5 and TRBJ1-1; D is possibly TRBD1 (5 bases). The germline V gene has CDR1 MNHEY and CDR2 SVGAGI. The CDR3 totals 15 residues. Deletions cut 1 base from V and 6 bases from J, with 15 bases between. As DNA, the CDR3 is TGTGCCAGCAGTTACTTACAGGCCCTGCTCCCTGAAGCTTTCTTT. This sequence encodes CASSYLQALLPEAFF.

Only a few counts were recorded for this clonotype. The chain employs TRBV4-1 and TRBJ2-7; the D gene is possibly TRBD2 (5 bases). Between the trimmed V and J ends, which lost 0 bases and 4 bases, there was a span of 10 bases. The CDR3 is made up of 14 amino acids. Germline V CDR1 and CDR2: MGHRA, YSYEKL. The CDR3 spells CASSQDSPGYEQYF. The CDR3 region has the DNA TGCGCCAGCAGCCAAGATAGTCCGGGGTACGAGCAGTACTTC.

V and J are TRBV12-3 or TRBV12-4 and TRBJ2-7; D gene uncertain. This CDR3 region has 16 residues. Trimming pared 1 base from V and 0 bases from J, leaving 13 bases between. The CDR3 nucleotides are TGTGCCAGCAGTTTAGGGGTGGGTCCAAGCTCCTACGAGCAGTACTTC. It specifies CASSLGVGPSSYEQYF.

This chain uses TRBV4-1 with TRBJ2-7; the D is unclear. This CDR3 contains 14 residues. V gave up 3 bases and J gave up 3 bases, with 12 bases separating them. Germline V CDR1 and CDR2: MGHRA, YSYEKL. CDR3 DNA: TGCGCCAGCAGCCAGCCTGGTAATCGCTACGAGCAGTACTTC. This encodes CASSQPGNRYEQYF.

CDR3 nucleotide sequence: TGCAGCAATGACAGGGTAAACACTGAAGCTTTCTTT. This encodes CSNDRVNTEAFF. The rearrangement links TRBV20-1 to TRBJ1-1; 7 bases map to TRBD1. This CDR3 is 12 amino acids long. CDR1 is DFQATT, CDR2 SNEGSKA, per germline (reference sequence).

The chain links TRBV28 to TRBJ2-7, with TRBD1 matching over 8 bases. The CDR3 extends over 17 amino acids. Unmatched junction bases numbered 15, after V lost 6 bases and J lost 2 bases. Per germline, CDR1 MDHEN and CDR2 SYDVKM. The CDR3 is CASRPRQGPNRAYEQYF. The CDR3 DNA sequence: TGTGCCAGCAGACCTAGACAGGGGCCGAATAGGGCCTACGAGCAGTACTTC.

The rearrangement joins TRBV28 to TRBJ2-7, with 9 bases matching TRBD1. Germline V CDR1 and CDR2: MDHEN, SYDVKM. This CDR3 contains 15 residues. J gave up 4 bases and V 3 bases, and 7 bases lay outside the gene matches. CDR3 region: CASSFHQDRGYEQYF. Here the CDR3 DNA reads TGTGCCAGCAGTTTTCATCAGGACAGGGGTTACGAGCAGTACTTC.

J is TRBJ2-7 and V is TRBV11-2, with D possibly TRBD1 on 6 matching bases. CDR1 and CDR2 (germline): SGHAT, FQNNGV. Trimming pared 5 bases from V and 5 bases from J, leaving 16 bases between. CDR3 length: 14 amino acids. Here the CDR3 reads CASSPATGLNEQYF. DNA for the CDR3: TGTGCCAGCAGCCCCGCAACAGGGTTGAACGAGCAGTACTTC.

The chain uses TRBV30 and TRBJ1-6; D ambiguous. The ends were cut back, 4 bases at V and 6 bases at J, with 22 bases in the middle. The CDR3 runs to 17 residues. Germline loops: CDR1 GTSNPN, CDR2 SVGIG (reference sequence). This CDR3 reads CAWTPARGSISNSPLHF. The CDR3 DNA is TGTGCCTGGACCCCAGCCCGAGGGTCGATATCTAATTCACCCCTCCACTTT.

This clonotype showed up many times. The CDR3 is CASSLMGQDEQYF. CDR3 DNA sequence: TGTGCCAGCAGCCTCATGGGTCAGGACGAGCAGTACTTC. The genes are TRBV6-2 or TRBV6-3 and TRBJ2-7, with D unresolved. This CDR3 is 13 amino acids long. V dropped 6 bases and J dropped 5 bases, with 14 bases sitting between them. Germline V lookup: CDR1 MNHEY, CDR2 SVGEGT.

This clonotype was counted only a few times. The genes are TRBV20-1 and TRBJ1-6; D might be TRBD1 (5 bases). V dropped 0 bases and J dropped 6 bases, with 9 bases sitting between them. Germline CDR1 and CDR2: DFQATT and SNEGSKA (reference sequence). The CDR3 consists of 14 residues. CDR3 protein: CSAREAGPNSPLHF. The CDR3 DNA reads TGCAGTGCTAGAGAGGCGGGGCCTAATTCACCCCTCCACTTT.

This clonotype was detected only a few times. The chain links TRBV3-1 to TRBJ2-2, with 7 bases identical to TRBD2. This CDR3 has 16 residues. Germline V gives CDR1 LGHDT, CDR2 YNNKEL (reference sequence). The V and J ends lost 0 bases and 3 bases, in that order; junction bases with no gene match: 4. The CDR3 bases are TGTGCCAGCAGCCAAGATTACGGGAGGTACACCGGGGAGCTGTTTTTT. Protein sequence: CASSQDYGRYTGELFF.

This clonotype was seen at least ten times. The chain joins TRBV5-1 to TRBJ2-5, with no clear D. This CDR3 contains 15 residues. The V gene's germline CDR1 is SGHRS and CDR2 YFSETQ. Trimming took off 1 base at V and 4 bases at J, with 14 bases between the two ends. The CDR3 is CASSLSPRLRETQYF. In DNA, the CDR3 is TGCGCCAGCAGCTTGAGTCCGAGGCTCCGAGAGACCCAGTACTTC.

This clonotype showed up many times. The V call is TRBV25-1, the J call TRBJ2-5; the match to TRBD1 covers 7 bases. CDR3 size: 15 residues. Trimming cost V 7 bases and J 5 bases; bases outside gene matches: 13. Germline CDR1 reads MGHDK; CDR2 reads SYGVNS. The DNA for the CDR3 is TGTGCCAGCAAAAATGACAGGGCGGCTTCGGAGACCCAGTACTTC. Its protein is CASKNDRAASETQYF.